This T cell receptor (beta chain) is drawn from a study of cytomegalovirus exposure and HLA in healthy donors. Study observations and caveats: In an earlier analysis, in some 540 donors, most V segments appeared productive either ~87% or ~30% of the time. The classifier reportedly diagnosed cytomegalovirus status with high specificity and sensitivity. Later analysis identified a missense DCLRE1C variant that was linked to TCR beta V- and J-gene trimming.

Regarding this clone: The antigen remains undetermined.

The primer mix had 60 Vbeta and 13 Jbeta primers. The data were produced by immunoSEQ multiplex PCR, yet TCRdb's version contains in-frame clones alone and is incomplete. The sample has approximately 100,000 clones; under 85% are singletons. Germline V gene data show CDR1 as SNHLY and CDR2 as FYNNEI. This CDR3 has 14 residues. Trimming cost V 5 bases and J 1 base, with 11 bases left between them. Sequencing input: PBMCs. The chain combines TRBV2 with TRBJ2-5; tentative D call: TRBD1 (6 bases). The receptor's source is a woman aged 35 to 49 in good health and CMV-seropositive. The CDR3 nucleotides are TGTGCCAGCAGTTGGACAGCTACCCAAGAGACCCAGTACTTC. It specifies CASSWTATQETQYF.